Listed below are T cell receptor beta chains from one sample, sequenced in a study of cytomegalovirus exposure and HLA in healthy donors. Libraries were prepared by immunoSEQ multiplex PCR; TCRdb keeps only in-frame clonotypes and omits some of them. This sample yields 95,000 to 150,000 clones, of which around 70% are seen a single time; around 4% belongs to the top ten. The sample was PBMCs. The receptors derive from a woman in her thirties or forties in good health and CMV-seronegative. CDR3s include the opening cysteine and the closing phenylalanine or tryptophan. A D gene is named only where the DNA matches it firmly. Only part of the rows carry a size: once, few, many, or a class if the clone is expanded.

>TRBJ2-7|.|TRBV7-2|TRBD2
CASSWRTSAEQYF
TGTGCCAGCAGCTGGCGAACTAGCGCCGAGCAGTACTTC
>TRBJ1-1|.|TRBV5-5|TRBD1
CASADRGFSEAFF
TGTGCCAGCGCCGACAGGGGGTTCTCTGAAGCTTTCTTT
>TRBJ1-3|.|TRBV6-5|TRBD1
CASSLDRGGGNTIYF
TGTGCCAGCAGTTTAGACAGGGGTGGTGGAAACACCATATATTTT
>TRBJ2-7|.|TRBV2|.
CASSEGAGWGDGSYEQYF
TGTGCCAGCAGTGAAGGCGCAGGGTGGGGGGACGGGTCCTACGAGCAGTACTTC
>TRBJ2-2|.|TRBV9|.
CASSVAAQGKISGELFF
TGTGCCAGCAGCGTAGCCGCCCAGGGGAAGATTTCCGGGGAGCTGTTTTTT
>TRBJ2-5|.|TRBV4-2|.
CASSQDLGGETQYF
TGTGCCAGCAGCCAAGATCTGGGGGGAGAGACCCAGTACTTC
>TRBJ2-7|.|TRBV6-4|.
CASRGAISSCYEQYF
TGTGCCAGCAGGGGCGCGATCTCTAGCTGCTACGAGCAGTACTTC
>TRBJ1-4|few|TRBV14|TRBD1
CASSQDRQGVNNEKLFF
TGTGCCAGCAGCCAAGACCGACAGGGGGTAAATAATGAAAAACTGTTTTTT
>TRBJ2-3|.|TRBV6-1|.
CASSEMTGLASFTDTQYF
TGTGCCAGCAGTGAAATGACAGGGCTAGCGAGTTTCACAGATACGCAGTATTTT
>TRBJ1-3|.|TRBV25-1|.
CANSIAGNSGNTIYF
TGTGCCAACAGTATAGCGGGAAACTCTGGAAACACCATATATTTT
>TRBJ1-5|.|TRBV2|.
CASSLEGQVGNQPQHF
TGTGCCAGCAGTTTGGAGGGCCAGGTCGGCAATCAGCCCCAGCATTTT
>TRBJ2-1|.|TRBV6-5|TRBD2
CASSSGLETVEQFF
TGTGCCAGCAGTTCAGGACTAGAAACGGTTGAGCAGTTCTTC
>TRBJ2-3|.|TRBV5-1|.
CASSLKTGGGTDTQYF
TGCGCCAGCAGCCTAAAAACAGGTGGAGGCACAGATACGCAGTATTTT
>TRBJ2-3|.|TRBV7-9|TRBD2
CASSLGIGAGRTDTQYF
TGTGCCAGCAGCTTAGGGATTGGAGCGGGACGCACAGATACGCAGTATTTT
>TRBJ1-1|.|TRBV28|TRBD1
CASSITGAPEAFF
TGTGCCAGCAGTATAACAGGGGCCCCTGAAGCTTTCTTT
>TRBJ2-7|.|TRBV7-9|TRBD2
CSSSSGLVGYEQYF
TGTTCCAGCAGCTCGGGACTAGTGGGGTACGAGCAGTACTTC
>TRBJ2-1|.|TRBV6-4|.
CASSDSGRDNEQFF
TGTGCCAGCAGTGACTCCGGCAGGGACAATGAGCAGTTCTTC
>TRBJ1-2|many|TRBV5-6|.
CASSELAGLQYYTF
TGTGCCAGCAGCGAGCTCGCAGGGCTCCAATACTACACCTTC
>TRBJ1-6|.|TRBV27|.
CASSLEGGEGSPLHF
TGTGCCAGCAGTCTCGAGGGAGGGGAAGGTTCACCCCTCCACTTT
>TRBJ1-2|.|TRBV11-2|.
CASSPGVGAYYGYTF
TGTGCCAGCAGCCCAGGAGTGGGGGCGTACTATGGCTACACCTTC
>TRBJ1-1|.|TRBV6-5|.
CASRDRFMNTEAFF
TGTGCCAGCAGGGACAGATTCATGAACACTGAAGCTTTCTTT
>TRBJ2-7|.|TRBV21-1|.
CASTTGGTSGESSYEQYF
TGTGCCAGCACCACCGGGGGGACTAGCGGGGAGAGCTCCTACGAGCAGTACTTC